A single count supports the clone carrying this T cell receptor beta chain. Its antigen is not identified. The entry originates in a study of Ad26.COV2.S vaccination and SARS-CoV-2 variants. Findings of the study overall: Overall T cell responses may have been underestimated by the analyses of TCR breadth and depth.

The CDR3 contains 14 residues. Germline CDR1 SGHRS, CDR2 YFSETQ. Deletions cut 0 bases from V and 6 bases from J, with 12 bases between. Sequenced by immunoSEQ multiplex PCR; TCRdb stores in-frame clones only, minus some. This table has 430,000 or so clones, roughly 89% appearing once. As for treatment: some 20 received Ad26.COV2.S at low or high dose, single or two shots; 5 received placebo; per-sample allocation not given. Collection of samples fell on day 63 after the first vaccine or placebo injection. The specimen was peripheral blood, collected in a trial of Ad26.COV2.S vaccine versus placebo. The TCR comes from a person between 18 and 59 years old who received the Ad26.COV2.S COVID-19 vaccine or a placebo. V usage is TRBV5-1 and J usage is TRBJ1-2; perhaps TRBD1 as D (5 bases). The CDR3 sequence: CASSLDGGGNGYTF. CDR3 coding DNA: TGCGCCAGCAGCTTGGATGGTGGGGGGAATGGCTACACCTTC.